This is a list of T cell receptor beta chains from one sample in a study of neoadjuvant nivolumab and ipilimumab in lung cancer. Produced via immunoSEQ multiplex PCR; TCRdb's table is partial and in-frame only. The table records over 25,000 clones, 75% to 80% of them present only once. Sequenced here: tumor tissue, sampled after neoadjuvant nivolumab, alone or with ipilimumab, at or shortly before surgery. All receptors derive from an adult with non-small cell lung cancer. Both conserved end residues are part of each CDR3. D genes are given only for firm matches. Expanded clones get a size class; other rows say once, few or many, or leave the size out.

v_gene,j_gene,abundance,d_gene,CDR3nt,CDR3aa
TRBV5-1,TRBJ2-3,NA,NA,TGCGCCAGCACCGCTGGAGAGCGTCATACGCAGTATTTT,CASTAGERHTQYF
TRBV7-2,TRBJ2-5,once,NA,TGTGCCAGCAACCCTAGCAGGGTAGAGACCCAGTACTTC,CASNPSRVETQYF
TRBV30,TRBJ2-7,NA,NA,TGTGCCTGGACCAGGGGGGCAGTGACCTACGAGCAGTACTTC,CAWTRGAVTYEQYF
TRBV2,TRBJ2-7,NA,TRBD1,TGTGCCAGCAGTGCTGGAACAGGGGGCCACGAGCAGTACTTC,CASSAGTGGHEQYF
TRBV5-1,TRBJ1-2,NA,TRBD1,TGCGCCAGCAGCAGGTTGGGACAGGGGGTTGACTATGGCTACACCTTC,CASSRLGQGVDYGYTF
TRBV6-1,TRBJ1-5,NA,NA,TGTGCCAGCAGTCTGACTAGCAATCAGCCCCAGCATTTT,CASSLTSNQPQHF
TRBV4-1,TRBJ2-2,NA,NA,TGCGCCAGCAGCCAAGCCTTTATGGCTTGGGACCCCACCGGGGAGCTGTTTTTT,CASSQAFMAWDPTGELFF
TRBV11-2,TRBJ1-3,NA,NA,TGTGCCAGCAGCTTCGACAGGTCCGGAAACACCATATATTTT,CASSFDRSGNTIYF
TRBV29-1,TRBJ2-1,NA,TRBD1,TGCAGCGTCACACAGGGGTTGGATGAGCAGTTCTTC,CSVTQGLDEQFF
TRBV4-2,TRBJ2-2,few,NA,TGTGCCAGCAGCCAAGAGAGAGCCGGGGAGCTGTTTTTT,CASSQERAGELFF
TRBV9,TRBJ1-1,NA,NA,TGTGCCAGCAGCTTAAACCCGACCTCGGCGGATGACATGAACACTGAAGCTTTCTTT,CASSLNPTSADDMNTEAFF
TRBV7-4,TRBJ2-5,NA,TRBD1,TGTGCCAGCAGCTTCAGTAGACAGGGCCTCGGGACCCAGTACTTC,CASSFSRQGLGTQYF
TRBV4-2,TRBJ2-1,NA,TRBD1,TGTGCCAGCAGCCAAACAGGGGGTGCAGCCTACAATGAGCAGTTCTTC,CASSQTGGAAYNEQFF
TRBV6-5,TRBJ1-4,once,NA,TGTGCCAGCAGTTACAGGGAGTGGGAAAAACTGTTTTTT,CASSYREWEKLFF
TRBV4-2,TRBJ2-1,NA,TRBD1,TGTGCCAGCAGCCCTGGGACAGGGTGGGTAGGTGAGCAGTTCTTC,CASSPGTGWVGEQFF
TRBV7-2,TRBJ1-2,NA,NA,TGTGCCAGCAGCGAGGGGCCAGGGAGAGGCTACACCTTC,CASSEGPGRGYTF
TRBV7-2,TRBJ2-4,NA,NA,TGTGCCAGCAGCGTTAGGGGGGGGGCACAAAACATTCAGTACTTC,CASSVRGGAQNIQYF
TRBV10-1,TRBJ2-7,once,TRBD1,TGCGCCAGCAGTGGGACAGGGGCTCGGGAGCAGTACTTC,CASSGTGAREQYF
TRBV4-3,TRBJ2-2,NA,NA,TGCGCCAGCAGCCAAAACAAGACAAGCAGCGGGGAGCTGTTTTTT,CASSQNKTSSGELFF
TRBV4-3,TRBJ2-7,NA,NA,TGCGCCAGCAGCAGGACGGGTTGGGGGAGCGAGCAGTACTTC,CASSRTGWGSEQYF
TRBV6-1,TRBJ2-4,NA,NA,TGTGCCAGCAGTGAATTTCTGACGAAACACTTC,CASSEFLTKHF
TRBV5-5,TRBJ2-5,once,NA,TGTGCCACCACCAGGGGTTGGGCAGAGACCCAGTACTTC,CATTRGWAETQYF
TRBV4-1,TRBJ2-1,few,NA,TGCGCCAGCAGCTTCGACAAGGGAAATGAGCAGTTCTTC,CASSFDKGNEQFF
TRBV2,TRBJ1-6,NA,NA,TGTGCCAGCAGACCGGGACACATCTATAATTCACCCCTCCACTTT,CASRPGHIYNSPLHF
TRBV4-1,TRBJ2-2,NA,NA,TGCGCCAGCAGCCAAGAGGTGGGAAACACCGGGGAGCTGTTTTTT,CASSQEVGNTGELFF
TRBV9,TRBJ2-3,NA,NA,TGTGCCAGCAGCGTAGCGGGGGGCGGGACAGATACGCAGTATTTT,CASSVAGGGTDTQYF
TRBV4-3,TRBJ2-7,medium-sized,NA,TGCGCCAGCAGCCAAGATGGGGGGCCCAGCTCCTACGAGCAGTACTTC,CASSQDGGPSSYEQYF
TRBV11-2,TRBJ1-1,NA,NA,TGTGCCAGCAGCCCCTCCAGGGTCGCTGAAGCTTTCTTT,CASSPSRVAEAFF
TRBV6-5,TRBJ1-5,NA,TRBD1,TGTGCCAGCAGACCGACAGGGTATACTCAGCCCCAGCATTTT,CASRPTGYTQPQHF
TRBV6-1,TRBJ2-7,few,NA,TGTGCCAGCAGTGAAGTGGGGAGGGACAGCTCCTACGAGCAGTACTTC,CASSEVGRDSSYEQYF
TRBV5-6,TRBJ1-2,once,TRBD1,TGTGCCAGCAGCCCCACAGGGACAGGGGGCGATGGCTACACCTTC,CASSPTGTGGDGYTF
TRBV7-2,TRBJ1-2,NA,TRBD1,TGTGCCAGCAGCCACAGGGGGCTTGGCTATGGCTACACCTTC,CASSHRGLGYGYTF
TRBV5-6,TRBJ2-2,NA,NA,TGTGCCAGCACCCGAGTAGGGCTTTTGGTGGTCACCGGGGAGCTGTTTTTT,CASTRVGLLVVTGELFF
TRBV7-8,TRBJ1-1,NA,TRBD1,TGTGCCAGCAGCCCCCGACAGGGAGGCACTGAAGCTTTCTTT,CASSPRQGGTEAFF
TRBV29-1,TRBJ1-2,once,NA,TGCAGCGTGGACAGCTATGGCTACACCTTC,CSVDSYGYTF
TRBV6-6,TRBJ1-1,NA,NA,TGTGCCAGCAGCCTTCTTCGGGGGGAAGCTTTCTTT,CASSLLRGEAFF
TRBV7-9,TRBJ2-1,NA,NA,TGTGCCAGCAGCTTAGTGTGGCCCTACAATGAGCAGTTCTTC,CASSLVWPYNEQFF
TRBV12-5,TRBJ2-2,NA,TRBD2,TGTGCTAGTACTAGCGGGGGGAACACCGGGGAGCTGTTTTTT,CASTSGGNTGELFF